These 25 T cell receptor beta chains originate from one sample sequenced in a study of cytomegalovirus exposure and HLA in healthy donors. The assay was immunoSEQ multiplex PCR, and TCRdb's table has in-frame clones only and misses some. The table records 130,000 to 150,000 clones, approximately 90% of them present only once. The sequencing input was PBMCs. The receptors stem from a woman under 40 in good health and CMV-seropositive.

Only one count was recorded for this clone. The J gene is TRBJ2-7, the V gene TRBV23-1, with D tentatively TRBD1 (5 bases). TRBV23-1 is filed as an ORF, its function uncertain. With 0 bases removed from V and 0 bases from J, the gap between germline ends came to 12 bases. The CDR3 contains 16 residues. This CDR3 is CASSQSRTGCSYEQYF. The CDR3 nucleotides read TGCGCCAGCAGTCAATCCCGAACAGGCTGCTCCTACGAGCAGTACTTC.

V gene TRBV19 combines with J gene TRBJ1-2; TRBD1 matches 7 bases. Trimming took 4 bases from V and 7 from J; bases not matched to a gene: 9. Germline loops: CDR1 LNHDA, CDR2 SQIVND (reference sequence). This CDR3 spans 14 amino acids. CDR3 DNA: TGTGCCAGTAGTAACGGCAGGGGGGTATTTGGCTACACCTTC. This sequence encodes CASSNGRGVFGYTF.

This chain connects TRBV28 to TRBJ2-2; D is unclear. CDR1 and CDR2 (germline): MDHEN, SYDVKM. Trimming cost V 4 bases and J 9 bases, with 12 bases left between them. This CDR3 spans 13 amino acids. CDR3 in amino acids: CASSSNHGRELFF. CDR3 DNA sequence: TGTGCCAGCAGTTCCAATCATGGGCGGGAGCTGTTTTTT.

This chain joins TRBV14 and TRBJ2-5; 13 positions agree with TRBD2. The CDR3 is 15 amino acids. V dropped 4 bases and J dropped 5; count of bases not matched to a gene: 4. The germline CDR1 and CDR2 sequences are SGHDN and FVKESK. CDR3 in amino acids: CASSLGLAGAETQYF. The CDR3 coding sequence is TGTGCCAGCAGCCTAGGACTAGCGGGAGCGGAGACCCAGTACTTC.

V gene TRBV29-1 combines with J gene TRBJ2-7; 8 bases agree with TRBD1. CDR3 length equals 15 residues. The V gene end was trimmed by 8 bases and the J gene end by 2 bases; junction bases not matched to a gene: 14. Germline V gene data show CDR1 as SQVTM and CDR2 as ANQGSEA. CDR3 residues: CSFTSSDREPYEQYF. The CDR3, as DNA: TGCAGCTTCACCTCCTCGGACAGGGAGCCCTACGAGCAGTACTTC.

The gene calls are TRBV6-1 and TRBJ1-4, with 7 bases lining up with TRBD1. Germline trimming cut 3 bases from V and 0 bases from J; bases unmatched to any gene: 10. The CDR3 contains 18 residues. The V gene's germline CDR1 is MNHNS and CDR2 SASEGT. Written as DNA, the CDR3 is TGTGCCAGCAGTGACGGGACAGTCTCTCCCCCAACTAATGAAAAACTGTTTTTT. Its protein is CASSDGTVSPPTNEKLFF.

The chain has TRBV4-1 and TRBJ2-5, with 7 bases matching TRBD2. CDR1 MGHRA and CDR2 YSYEKL come from the germline V gene. V shed 0 bases and J 3 bases; nucleotides not matched to a gene: 7. The CDR3 covers 16 residues. The CDR3 reads CASSQDSGGGEETQYF. The CDR3, as DNA: TGCGCCAGCAGCCAAGACTCGGGAGGAGGAGAAGAGACCCAGTACTTC.

V and J are TRBV6-5 and TRBJ1-4; D is unclear. V lost 2 bases and J lost 3, with 10 bases in between. CDR3 length: 15 residues. The germline V gene encodes CDR1 MNHEY and CDR2 SVGAGI. CDR3 bases: TGTGCCAGCAGTTACGGCCCCCGTTCTAATGAAAAACTGTTTTTT. The encoded protein is CASSYGPRSNEKLFF.

The chain recombines TRBV7-3 with TRBJ1-1, with D uncertain. V shed 0 bases and J shed 1 base, with 3 bases lying between them. Germline lookup yields CDR1 SGHTA and CDR2 FQGTGA. This CDR3 has 13 residues. The CDR3 sequence is CASSLTGNTEAFF. CDR3 in DNA: TGTGCCAGCAGCTTAACCGGGAACACTGAAGCTTTCTTT.

For this clone: A read error may produce the germline difference seen at one junction end. The rearrangement uses TRBV7-9 and TRBJ2-7, with TRBD2 matching over 9 bases. CDR3 size: 10 residues. CDR1 and CDR2 (germline): SEHNR, FQNEAQ (reference sequence). Here the CDR3 reads CASSRTSEDF. In nucleotides, the CDR3 is TGTGCCAGCAGCCGGACTAGCGAGGACTTC. The whole variable domain, filled in from reference TRBV7-9 and TRBJ2-7, reads DTGVSQNPRHKITKRGQNVTFRCDPISEHNRLYWYRQTLGQGPEFLTYFQNEAQLEKSRLLSDRFSAERPKGSFSTLEIQRTEQGDSAMYLCASSRTSEDFGPGTRLTVT.

This rearrangement joins TRBV10-3 to TRBJ2-7; 9 nucleotides align to TRBD2. The CDR3 loop spans 14 amino acids. The V gene's germline CDR1 is ENHRY and CDR2 SYGVKD. V shed 8 bases, J shed 0 bases, and the junction held 5 bases outside the gene matches. The CDR3 region has the DNA TGTGCCATCTCGGCGGGGGGGGTCTCCTACGAGCAGTACTTC. Translation: CAISAGGVSYEQYF.

In its sample, this clone was seen once. This chain links TRBV4-2 with TRBJ1-5; D unclear. V lost 1 base to trimming and J lost 3 bases, with 7 bases between them. Germline V gene sequence: CDR1 LGHNA, CDR2 YNFKEQ. There are 14 residues in the CDR3. CDR3 DNA sequence: TGTGCCAGCAGCCAAGGGGCCAACAATCAGCCCCAGCATTTT. Its protein is CASSQGANNQPQHF.

In DNA form, the CDR3 reads TGCGCCAGCAGCTGGGGGACAGGGTTGGATGAAAAACTGTTTTTT. Its translation: CASSWGTGLDEKLFF. The chain has TRBV5-1 and TRBJ1-4, with 9 bases fitting TRBD1. The CDR3 contains 15 residues. CDR1 and CDR2 from the germline V gene are SGHRS and YFSETQ. Germline trimming cut 3 bases from V and 6 bases from J; bases unmatched to any gene: 6.

V gene TRBV10-3 combines with J gene TRBJ1-5; TRBD1 matches 9 bases. Germline V CDR1 and CDR2: ENHRY, SYGVKD. The CDR3 contains 15 residues. The V gene end was trimmed by 6 bases and the J gene end by 4 bases; junction bases not matched to a gene: 7. CDR3 in DNA: TGTGCCATCAGAGACAGGGGGGGGGCAAATCAGCCCCAGCATTTT. This gives the protein CAIRDRGGANQPQHF.

The chain links TRBV7-2 to TRBJ2-7; TRBD2 might be the D (6 bases). V was clipped by 2 bases and J by 0 bases, with 11 bases between them. Germline V gene data show CDR1 as SGHTA and CDR2 as FQGNSA. This CDR3 region has 15 residues. This CDR3 is CASSLFRRGSYEQYF. CDR3 DNA: TGTGCCAGCAGCTTATTTCGGCGGGGCTCCTACGAGCAGTACTTC.

Only one count was recorded for this clone. V usage is TRBV27 and J usage is TRBJ2-1, with 10 bases matching TRBD2. This CDR3 has 17 amino acids. V shed 5 bases, J shed 3 bases, and the junction held 10 bases outside the gene matches. Germline V gene sequence: CDR1 MNHEY, CDR2 SMNVEV (reference sequence). The CDR3 spells CASSLLALAGHYNEQFF. The CDR3 DNA reads as TGTGCCAGCAGTCTCCTCGCACTAGCGGGACACTACAATGAGCAGTTCTTC.

The chain uses TRBV7-6 and TRBJ2-1, with D possibly being TRBD2 (5 bases). Per the germline V gene, CDR1 is SGHVS and CDR2 is FNYEAQ. The CDR3 runs 16 residues. Between the trimmed V and J ends, which lost 4 bases and 0 bases, there was a span of 13 bases. The CDR3 bases are TGTGCCAGCAGCTCGGAGAGCGGAAGCTCCTACAATGAGCAGTTCTTC. Its protein is CASSSESGSSYNEQFF. The entire variable domain, with the rest obtained from reference TRBV7-6 and TRBJ2-1, is as follows: GAGVSQSPRYKVTKRGQDVALRCDPISGHVSLYWYRQALGQGPEFLTYFNYEAQQDKSGLPNDRFSAERPEGSISTLTIQRTEQRDSAMYRCASSSESGSSYNEQFFGPGTRLTVL.

The rearrangement uses TRBV5-6 and TRBJ1-6; 9 bases align to TRBD1. V shed 4 bases and J 10 bases; nucleotides not matched to a gene: 3. Germline CDR1 is SGHDT and CDR2 is YYEEEE. The CDR3 extends over 13 amino acids. The CDR3 nucleotides read TGTGCCAGCAGCCGACAGGGGGGGTCACCCCTCCACTTT. Amino acids: CASSRQGGSPLHF.

V is TRBV19 and J is TRBJ1-6, with D unresolved. Per germline, CDR1 LNHDA and CDR2 SQIVND (reference sequence). The CDR3 totals 14 residues. The V gene lost 4 bases and the J gene lost 0 bases, with 4 bases spanning the gap. CDR3 nucleotides: TGTGCCAGTAGTAGGAGCTCCTATAATTCACCCCTCCACTTT. Its protein product is CASSRSSYNSPLHF.

This sequence joins TRBV9 and TRBJ2-1, with 8 nucleotides matching TRBD1. V lost 6 bases and J lost 4; bases outside the gene matches: 9. Germline V gene sequence: CDR1 SGDLS, CDR2 YYNGEE. The CDR3 sequence is 15 residues long. Written as DNA, the CDR3 is TGTGCCAGCACCATTGGGACAGGAGTTTACAATGAGCAGTTCTTC. It specifies CASTIGTGVYNEQFF. Filled out from reference TRBV9 and TRBJ2-1, the complete variable domain reads DSGVTQTPKHLITATGQRVTLRCSPRSGDLSVYWYQQSLDQGLQFLIQYYNGEERAKGNILERFSAQQFPDLHSELNLSSLELGDSALYFCASTIGTGVYNEQFFGPGTRLTVL.

The chain employs TRBV6-5 and TRBJ1-1, with 7 bases that match TRBD1. Trimming at V came to 1 base and at J to 3 bases, leaving 5 bases not matched to a gene. Germline assignment: CDR1 MNHEY and CDR2 SVGAGI. This CDR3 has 15 amino acids. Here the CDR3 DNA reads TGTGCCAGCAGTTACTATGGACAGGCGGACACTGAAGCTTTCTTT. It specifies CASSYYGQADTEAFF.

V and J are TRBV6-6 and TRBJ2-2, with a weak D call TRBD1 (7 bases). Trimming cost V 7 bases and J 2 bases, with 14 bases left between them. Germline V gene lookup returns CDR1 MNHNY and CDR2 SVGAGI (reference sequence). CDR3 length: 15 amino acids. The CDR3 sequence: CASTAGQFNTGELFF. For the CDR3, the DNA is TGTGCCAGCACCGCGGGACAGTTTAACACCGGGGAGCTGTTTTTT.

The chain employs TRBV5-6 and TRBJ1-5, with 7 bases aligning to TRBD1. The V and J ends lost 0 bases and 5 bases, in that order; junction bases with no gene match: 2. Germline V CDR1 and CDR2: SGHDT, YYEEEE. This CDR3 has 14 amino acids. CDR3 sequence: CASSLAQGYQPQHF. The CDR3 DNA sequence: TGTGCCAGCAGCTTGGCACAGGGGTATCAGCCCCAGCATTTT.

This clone was counted a few times. The genes are TRBV6-6 and TRBJ2-7, with 9 bases fitting TRBD2. V shed 4 bases, J shed 3 bases, and the junction held 10 bases outside the gene matches. Germline V gives CDR1 MNHNY, CDR2 SVGAGI (reference sequence). This CDR3 is built from 16 residues. Written as DNA, the CDR3 is TGTGCCAGCAGTTCCCCTTCAAGCGGGAGGATCTACGAGCAGTACTTC. It codes for CASSSPSSGRIYEQYF.

The J gene is TRBJ2-2, the V gene TRBV5-1; perhaps TRBD1 as D (6 bases). V was cut by 6 bases and J by 6 bases, with 15 bases left in between. Germline assignment: CDR1 SGHRS and CDR2 YFSETQ. This CDR3 spans 14 amino acids. CDR3: CASILGQGSGELFF. CDR3 nucleotides: TGCGCCAGCATCCTAGGTCAGGGGTCCGGGGAGCTGTTTTTT.